The subject of this entry is one TCR beta chain. Its specificity is not known. Data came from immunoSEQ multiplex PCR; TCRdb stores just in-frame clones and leaves some out. Of 150,000 to 200,000 clones listed, around 90% are singletons. This sample is drawn from a study of cytomegalovirus exposure and HLA in healthy donors. Turning to the study itself: In a later analysis, it was reported that the approximately 110 validation repertoires had been produced on the same platform as the 700 or so repertoires belonging to the first cohort. Overall study findings and caveats: The authors listed some 150 TCR beta chains as cytomegalovirus-associated. One later analysis, an examination of the roughly 130 validation repertoires, found that first-cohort TCR clusters tended to co-occur in them. It was confirmed in vitro that three of the CMV-associated chains were specific for CMV antigens.

The CDR3 loop spans 14 amino acids. Germline trimming cut 3 bases from V and 6 bases from J; bases unmatched to any gene: 5. Germline V lookup: CDR1 MNHNS, CDR2 SASEGT. This receptor was taken from a man younger than 35 in good health and CMV-seronegative. Sequenced: PBMCs. This chain connects TRBV6-1 to TRBJ2-1; 7 nucleotides match TRBD1. The CDR3 region is CASSDWDSFNEQFF. The CDR3 coding sequence is TGTGCCAGCAGTGACTGGGACAGCTTCAATGAGCAGTTCTTC.